This T cell receptor beta chain was retrieved from a study of control samples from healthy donors and cancer patients. This table comes from immunoSEQ multiplex PCR, and its TCRdb copy is limited to in-frame clones, with some not included. The repertoire holds 120,000 to 150,000 clones, with more than 85% as singletons. What was sequenced was blood. This TCR was recovered from a man younger than 45 in good health.

The CDR3 sequence is CASSPGLWGTNTEAFF. The CDR3 DNA reads TGTGCCAGCTCACCGGGTTTGTGGGGGACAAACACTGAAGCTTTCTTT. This sequence joins TRBV18 and TRBJ1-1; D perhaps matches TRBD1 (6 bases). The V and J ends lost 3 bases and 2 bases respectively, with 16 bases between them. CDR3 length: 16 residues. Germline CDR1 and CDR2: KGHSH and LQKENI.